One and the same sample provided the 32 T cell receptor beta chains below, sequenced in a study of cytomegalovirus exposure and HLA in healthy donors. The PCR had 60 Vbeta and 13 Jbeta primers. The method was immunoSEQ multiplex PCR; TCRdb's version includes in-frame clones alone and lacks a portion of them. The profile shows 120,000 or so clones, roughly 80% of them singletons. The sequenced sample consisted of PBMCs. These receptors originate from a woman between 40 and 50 years old in good health and CMV-seropositive.

The chain is built from TRBV10-3 and TRBJ2-1, with TRBD2 matching over 9 bases. The germline CDR1 and CDR2 sequences are ENHRY and SYGVKD. This CDR3 region has 15 residues. Losses at the gene ends were 2 bases for V and 5 bases for J; bases not matched to a gene: 4. Here the CDR3 reads CAISEPSGTHNEQFF. The CDR3 DNA reads TGTGCCATCAGTGAGCCTAGCGGGACCCACAATGAGCAGTTCTTC.

The chain recombines TRBV28 with TRBJ2-6; TRBD1 might be the D (6 bases). Trimming took off 7 bases at V and 2 bases at J, with 15 bases between the two ends. The CDR3 loop spans 16 amino acids. In germline, CDR1 is MDHEN, CDR2 SYDVKM. CDR3 nucleotides: TGTGCCAGCACCGACAGGCTAGTCGCTGGGGCCAACGTCCTGACTTTC. This encodes CASTDRLVAGANVLTF.

In this sample, this clone turned up once. V usage is TRBV2 and J usage is TRBJ2-3; the D gene is possibly TRBD1 (6 bases). Germline values: CDR1 SNHLY, CDR2 FYNNEI. The CDR3 has 16 amino acids. The V and J ends lost 0 bases and 0 bases respectively, with 10 bases between them. CDR3: CASSEAGGLSTDTQYF. The DNA for the CDR3 is TGTGCCAGCAGTGAAGCTGGGGGCCTAAGCACAGATACGCAGTATTTT.

V is TRBV9 and J is TRBJ2-1; D may be TRBD2 (5 bases). From germline, CDR1 is SGDLS and CDR2 YYNGEE. The ends were cut back, 4 bases at V and 0 bases at J, with 14 bases in the middle. The CDR3 is 16 residues long. The CDR3 DNA sequence: TGTGCCAGCAGCCCCGTCGGGATAAGCTCCTACAATGAGCAGTTCTTC. It translates to CASSPVGISSYNEQFF.

This chain uses TRBV5-1 with TRBJ1-4; 7 nucleotides line up with TRBD1. The length of the CDR3 is 14 residues. The V gene end was trimmed by 2 bases and the J gene end by 5 bases; junction bases not matched to a gene: 3. Germline V gene lookup returns CDR1 SGHRS and CDR2 YFSETQ. This CDR3 reads CASSFTGANEKLFF. The CDR3 DNA follows: TGCGCCAGCAGCTTTACAGGGGCAAATGAAAAACTGTTTTTT. The full variable domain, its missing parts supplied by reference TRBV5-1 and TRBJ1-4, is KAGVTQTPRYLIKTRGQQVTLSCSPISGHRSVSWYQQTPGQGLQFLFEYFSETQRNKGNFPGRFSGRQFSNSRSEMNVSTLELGDSALYLCASSFTGANEKLFFGSGTQLSVL.

The chain links TRBV30 to TRBJ1-1; D not certain. Between the trimmed V and J ends, which lost 0 bases and 4 bases, there was a span of 3 bases. Germline CDR1 reads GTSNPN; CDR2 reads SVGIG (reference sequence). This CDR3 comprises 11 residues. As DNA, the CDR3 is TGTGCCTGGAGTGTCGGCACTGAAGCTTTCTTT. Its protein is CAWSVGTEAFF.

The gene calls are TRBV5-1 and TRBJ2-5; TRBD1 agrees at 7 bases. CDR1 is SGHRS, CDR2 YFSETQ, per germline. The V and J ends lost 3 bases and 4 bases, in that order; junction bases with no gene match: 9. This CDR3 is 15 amino acids long. The CDR3 sequence: CASSSQGAGGETQYF. The CDR3 DNA is TGCGCCAGCAGCTCGCAAGGCGCAGGGGGAGAGACCCAGTACTTC.

The rearrangement uses TRBV4-1 and TRBJ2-2, with 12 bases identical to TRBD2. The CDR3 runs 18 residues. V gave up 1 base and J gave up 0 bases; unmatched junction bases: 3. Germline lookup yields CDR1 MGHRA and CDR2 YSYEKL. The CDR3 DNA reads as TGCGCCAGCAGCCAAGCGGGACTAGCGGGTCCGAACACCGGGGAGCTGTTTTTT. This codes for CASSQAGLAGPNTGELFF.

CDR3 in amino acids: CASSLEASRYYEQYF. CDR3 sequence (DNA): TGCGCCAGCAGCTTGGAAGCTTCGAGGTACTACGAGCAGTACTTC. This rearrangement joins TRBV5-1 to TRBJ2-7, with D uncertain. There are 15 residues in the CDR3. Looked up from germline, CDR1 is SGHRS and CDR2 is YFSETQ. Trimming stripped 0 bases from V and 3 bases from J, with 13 bases between.

J is TRBJ2-3 and V is TRBV7-9; D unclear. Germline V gives CDR1 SEHNR, CDR2 FQNEAQ (reference sequence). Trimming cost V 4 bases and J 6 bases, with 5 bases left between them. CDR3 length equals 11 residues. The CDR3 spells CASSSPDTQYF. CDR3 in DNA: TGTGCCAGCAGCTCTCCGGATACGCAGTATTTT.

To note about this clone: One end of the junction fails to match germline, which may point to a read error. This chain uses TRBV7-9 with TRBJ1-1, with 8 bases identical to TRBD1. The CDR3 runs 17 residues. Germline CDR1 is SEHNR and CDR2 is FQNEAQ (reference sequence). The CDR3 region has the DNA TGTTCCAGCAGCTTAGAGGGACAGGAGGGGAATACCACTGAAGCTTTCTTT. This encodes CSSSLEGQEGNTTEAFF.

The chain joins TRBV6-5 to TRBJ2-2; no definite D call. Germline-derived CDR1 and CDR2 are MNHEY and SVGAGI. The CDR3 contains 12 residues. Trimming removed 5 bases at V and 7 bases at J, with 8 bases between. CDR3 protein: CASSIINGELFF. For the CDR3, the DNA is TGTGCCAGCAGTATTATTAACGGGGAGCTGTTTTTT.

The chain has TRBV25-1 and TRBJ1-2; a possible D gene is TRBD1 (5 bases). Germline CDR1 and CDR2: MGHDK and SYGVNS. Trimming removed 2 bases at V and 7 bases at J, with 8 bases between. The CDR3 runs to 12 residues. CDR3 in amino acids: CASSEGRVGYTF. DNA for the CDR3: TGTGCCAGCAGTGAAGGCAGGGTTGGCTACACCTTC.

The chain joins TRBV28 to TRBJ2-7, with 14 bases matching TRBD2. CDR1 and CDR2 (germline): MDHEN, SYDVKM. The CDR3 covers 16 residues. Unmatched junction bases numbered 9, after V lost 4 bases and J lost 7 bases. The CDR3 DNA reads as TGTGCCAGCAGTTCCCCGGGACTAGCGGGAGTAGAAGAGCAGTACTTC. Translating gives CASSSPGLAGVEEQYF. Full variable domain (remainder filled in from reference TRBV28 and TRBJ2-7): DVKVTQSSRYLVKRTGEKVFLECVQDMDHENMFWYRQDPGLGLRLIYFSYDVKMKEKGDIPEGYSVSREKKERFSLILESASTNQTSMYLCASSSPGLAGVEEQYFGPGTRLTVT.

The chain combines TRBV2 with TRBJ2-1, with 10 bases identical to TRBD2. CDR3 size: 16 residues. The V gene end was trimmed by 6 bases and the J gene end by 4 bases; junction bases not matched to a gene: 9. CDR1 and CDR2 from the germline V gene are SNHLY and FYNNEI. The CDR3: CASRPTSGRGYNEQFF. Here the CDR3 DNA reads TGTGCCAGCAGACCAACGAGCGGGAGGGGTTACAATGAGCAGTTCTTC. The entire variable domain, with the rest obtained from reference TRBV2 and TRBJ2-1, is as follows: EPEVTQTPSHQVTQMGQEVILRCVPISNHLYFYWYRQILGQKVEFLVSFYNNEISEKSEIFDDQFSVERPDGSNFTLKIRSTKLEDSAMYFCASRPTSGRGYNEQFFGPGTRLTVL.

V and J are TRBV7-2 and TRBJ2-6, with a weak D call TRBD1 (6 bases). The V gene lost 7 bases and the J gene lost 5 bases, with 15 bases spanning the gap. CDR3 length: 15 residues. Germline V CDR1 and CDR2: SGHTA, FQGNSA. The CDR3 DNA follows: TGTGCCAGCACTCAGGGGTCCCCTCGGGCCAACGTCCTGACTTTC. This codes for CASTQGSPRANVLTF.

The chain employs TRBV15 and TRBJ1-1, with D maybe TRBD1 (5 bases). Trimming stripped 5 bases from V and 3 bases from J, with 13 bases between. The CDR3 consists of 14 residues. Germline V gene lookup returns CDR1 LNHNV and CDR2 YYDKDF (reference sequence). CDR3 loop: CATSARQLDTEAFF. CDR3 nucleotides: TGTGCCACCAGCGCTAGACAGCTAGACACTGAAGCTTTCTTT.

The chain couples TRBV6-1 to TRBJ2-7; 8 bases align to TRBD2. V shed 1 base, J shed 2 bases, and the junction held 7 bases outside the gene matches. The germline CDR1 and CDR2 sequences are MNHNS and SASEGT. This CDR3 has 16 amino acids. CDR3 in amino acids: CASSEGGSGTPYEQYF. For the CDR3, the DNA is TGTGCCAGCAGTGAAGGCGGTAGCGGGACTCCCTACGAGCAGTACTTC.

V is TRBV6-5 and J is TRBJ2-1; 10 bases map to TRBD2. Losses at the gene ends were 0 bases for V and 15 bases for J; bases not matched to a gene: 14. The germline CDR1 and CDR2 sequences are MNHEY and SVGAGI. The CDR3 extends over 16 amino acids. CDR3 in amino acids: CASSYSRRWTSGGSFF. For the CDR3, the DNA is TGTGCCAGCAGTTACTCGAGACGGTGGACTAGCGGCGGGTCGTTCTTC.

The CDR3 DNA follows: TGTGCCAGCAGCTATCAGGGCCCAGATACGCAGTATTTT. Its translation: CASSYQGPDTQYF. The chain carries TRBV7-2 and TRBJ2-3, with D maybe TRBD1 (5 bases). This CDR3 is built from 13 residues. The V end lost 4 bases, the J end lost 4 bases, and 9 bases lay between the germline ends. Looked up from germline, CDR1 is SGHTA and CDR2 is FQGNSA.

This clone was seen a single time. This chain connects TRBV27 to TRBJ2-7; 8 bases align to TRBD1. This CDR3 contains 16 residues. Per germline, CDR1 MNHEY and CDR2 SMNVEV (reference sequence). V lost 5 bases to trimming and J lost 2 bases; unmatched junction nucleotides: 11. The DNA of the CDR3 is TGTGCCAGCAGTGGACTCCGACAGGGGCGGACCTACGAGCAGTACTTC. It encodes CASSGLRQGRTYEQYF.

The CDR3 here is CASSSDRSSTDTQYF. The CDR3 bases are TGTGCCAGCAGCTCAGACAGAAGCTCCACAGATACGCAGTATTTT. This sequence joins TRBV7-2 and TRBJ2-3; TRBD1 is a possible D gene (5 bases). Germline assignment: CDR1 SGHTA and CDR2 FQGNSA. The CDR3 is 15 residues long. Trimming cost V 4 bases and J 2 bases, with 13 bases left between them.

The V and J genes are TRBV9 and TRBJ1-3, with a possible D match to TRBD1 (5 bases). The length of the CDR3 is 18 residues. V lost 0 bases, J lost 0 bases, and 16 bases lay in between. Looked up from germline, CDR1 is SGDLS and CDR2 is YYNGEE. The DNA of the CDR3 is TGTGCCAGCAGCGTAGCTTTAACGACAGCCAGCTCTGGAAACACCATATATTTT. Translation gives CASSVALTTASSGNTIYF.

This sequence joins TRBV10-3 and TRBJ2-7, with D possibly TRBD2 on 6 matching bases. The V end lost 9 bases, the J end lost 6 bases, and 12 bases lay between the germline ends. The CDR3 length is 11 residues. Germline assignment: CDR1 ENHRY and CDR2 SYGVKD. In DNA, the CDR3 is TGTGCCATAGGACTATCTGCCGAGCAGTACTTC. As protein: CAIGLSAEQYF.

The chain combines TRBV28 with TRBJ2-7, with TRBD1 matching 7 bases. The ends lost 8 bases at V and 4 bases at J; junction bases unmatched: 5. CDR1 is MDHEN, CDR2 SYDVKM, per germline. The CDR3 runs 12 residues. The CDR3 sequence: CASAGTVYEQYF. The CDR3 DNA is TGTGCCAGCGCCGGGACAGTTTACGAGCAGTACTTC.

This clone was detected only once. V and J are TRBV6-6 and TRBJ1-3; no clear D. Trimming took off 0 bases at V and 4 bases at J, with 10 bases between the two ends. CDR3 length: 15 amino acids. The V gene's germline CDR1 is MNHNY and CDR2 SVGAGI (reference sequence). The CDR3, as DNA: TGTGCCAGCAGTTACTCGGAGGGTTACGGAAACACCATATATTTT. It translates to CASSYSEGYGNTIYF.

V usage is TRBV7-9 and J usage is TRBJ2-1; D is perhaps TRBD2 (5 bases). The germline CDR1 and CDR2 sequences are SEHNR and FQNEAQ (reference sequence). This CDR3 comprises 15 residues. V was pared by 7 bases and J by 3 bases, with 16 bases between. The CDR3 bases are TGTGCCAGCATACTAGGAGCGGAAGTCTACAATGAGCAGTTCTTC. Translated: CASILGAEVYNEQFF.

The genes are TRBV12-5 and TRBJ2-3, with D possibly TRBD2 on 6 matching bases. The germline V gene has CDR1 LGHNT and CDR2 FRNRAP. The CDR3 has 13 amino acids. V lost 4 bases and J lost 1, with 6 bases in between. The CDR3 is CASGSSGTDTQYF. DNA for the CDR3: TGTGCTAGTGGTTCTAGCGGCACAGATACGCAGTATTTT.

The gene calls are TRBV11-1 and TRBJ2-7, with 11 bases lining up with TRBD2. Trimming cost V 4 bases and J 4 bases; bases outside gene matches: 9. This CDR3 is 16 amino acids long. Germline CDR1 reads SGHAT; CDR2 reads FQDESV (reference sequence). The CDR3 coding sequence is TGTGCCAGCAGCTCTGAACTAGCGGGAGTAGGTTACGAGCAGTACTTC. This codes for CASSSELAGVGYEQYF.

About this clone itself: At one end, the junction sequence differs from germline, possibly due to a read error. The chain combines TRBV4-1 with TRBJ1-6; 8 positions agree with TRBD1. CDR1 MGHRA and CDR2 YSYEKL come from the germline V gene. The CDR3 extends over 21 amino acids. As DNA, the CDR3 is TGCGCCAGCAGCCAAGATGATGTTGGACAGGGTATCGGCTCCGATAATTCACCCCTCCACTTT. The encoded protein is CASSQDDVGQGIGSDNSPLHF.

This clone has a single count. The chain links TRBV9 to TRBJ2-4, with 9 bases matching TRBD1. Germline V gene data show CDR1 as SGDLS and CDR2 as YYNGEE. The length of the CDR3 is 16 residues. V shed 4 bases and J 8 bases; nucleotides not matched to a gene: 13. For the CDR3, the DNA is TGTGCCAGCAGCTCTAGGACAGGGGAGGATTGGGACATTCAGTACTTC. This sequence encodes CASSSRTGEDWDIQYF.

The rearrangement uses TRBV9 and TRBJ1-2, with D possibly matching TRBD1 (6 bases). Germline V gives CDR1 SGDLS, CDR2 YYNGEE. The CDR3 is 13 amino acids. With 1 base removed from V and 3 bases from J, the gap between germline ends came to 7 bases. CDR3 region: CASSVNRDYGYTF. The CDR3 nucleotides read TGTGCCAGCAGCGTAAACAGGGACTATGGCTACACCTTC.